This entry is about one TCR beta chain. The data belong to a study of blood T cell repertoires in COVID-19. Across the study: Donors in the United States, Italy and Spain gave samples during acute or convalescent COVID-19. Sources were T cells, B-cell-depleted T cells, or PBMCs; the material itself was cDNA or gDNA.

In the study's own analysis: How many nucleated cells were present was estimated from reference gene primer amplification. Measured with immunoSEQ multiplex PCR; TCRdb has only the in-frame clones, and not every one. The V and J calls and clone size are taken from that table; D and trimming were inferred from the DNA. The profile shows under 350,000 clones, around 90% of them singletons. The CDR3 has 13 amino acids. Germline V gives CDR1 GTSNPN, CDR2 SVGIG (reference sequence). V gave up 3 bases and J gave up 3 bases, with 12 bases separating them. This sequence joins TRBV30 and TRBJ2-7; a possible D gene is TRBD2 (5 bases). Sample: peripheral blood. The clonotype originates from a man aged 45-65 years with acute or convalescent COVID-19. For the CDR3, the DNA is TGTGCCTGGAGCCTCCTCCGGGGCTACGAGCAGTACTTC. Translated: CAWSLLRGYEQYF.